One and the same sample provided the 27 T cell receptor beta chains below, sequenced in a study of blood T cell repertoires in COVID-19 (dated by TCRdb to the early 2020s). The receptor library was made with the immunoSEQ multiplex PCR assay. TCRdb provides this immuneACCESS table in a form limited to in-frame rearrangements. Some clones are lacking; in checked studies, under half of them reflect an unresolved V gene, and why the rest are absent is not known. Present in this sample are fewer than 400,000 clones, 70% to 90% of which were seen just once. The top ten clones comprise approximately 2.9% of the sample. The sample taken for sequencing was peripheral blood. Receptor source: a human donor in a cohort sampled during active COVID-19.

The gene calls are TRBV10-3 and TRBJ2-7; D perhaps matches TRBD2 (7 bases). CDR1 is ENHRY, CDR2 SYGVKD, per germline. This CDR3 contains 14 residues. Trimming left V 4 bases short and J 2 bases short, with 12 bases between. The CDR3 DNA is TGTGCCATCAGTGGTAAGCGGGACACCTACGAGCAGTACTTC. The encoded protein is CAISGKRDTYEQYF.

In DNA, the CDR3 is TGTGCCAGTTCCCCTATTGGAGGGAGGACCGGGGAGCTGTTTTTT. Encoded protein: CASSPIGGRTGELFF. The chain has TRBV28 and TRBJ2-2, with D maybe TRBD2 (6 bases). Germline CDR1 reads MDHEN; CDR2 reads SYDVKM. This CDR3 is built from 15 residues. V lost 9 bases and J lost 5, with 19 bases in between.

The V call is TRBV19, the J call TRBJ2-7; TRBD1 agrees at 7 bases. This CDR3 has 15 residues. Per germline, CDR1 LNHDA and CDR2 SQIVND (reference sequence). The V segment lost 5 bases and the J segment 2 bases; nucleotides outside the gene matches: 9. CDR3 coding DNA: TGTGCCAGTAGTCTTGGGACAGCCACAACCTACGAGCAGTACTTC. This codes for CASSLGTATTYEQYF. Full variable domain (outside the CDR3, taken from reference TRBV19 and TRBJ2-7): DGGITQSPKYLFRKEGQNVTLSCEQNLNHDAMYWYRQDPGQGLRLIYYSQIVNDFQKGDIAEGYSVSREKKESFPLTVTSAQKNPTAFYLCASSLGTATTYEQYFGPGTRLTVT.

V gene TRBV25-1 combines with J gene TRBJ1-4; no clear D gene. Germline V lookup: CDR1 MGHDK, CDR2 SYGVNS. Trimming removed 0 bases from V and 5 bases from J, with 13 bases in between. This CDR3 is 16 amino acids long. DNA for the CDR3: TGTGCCAGCAGTGAATATGGAGGGTCCCCGAATGAAAAACTGTTTTTT. This translates into CASSEYGGSPNEKLFF.

This clone was seen once. The chain couples TRBV12-5 to TRBJ2-7; 9 nucleotides agree with TRBD1. From germline, CDR1 is LGHNT and CDR2 FRNRAP. CDR3 size: 21 residues. With V trimmed by 3 bases and J by 3 bases, 24 bases remained unmatched. This CDR3 is CASGLAQQGAAAPDPDYEQYF. CDR3 nucleotide sequence: TGTGCTAGTGGTTTAGCCCAACAGGGGGCAGCGGCCCCGGATCCTGACTACGAGCAGTACTTC. The whole variable domain, filled in from reference TRBV12-5 and TRBJ2-7, reads DARVTQTPRHKVTEMGQEVTMRCQPILGHNTVFWYRQTMMQGLELLAYFRNRAPLDDSGMPKDRFSAEMPDATLATLKIQPSEPRDSAVYFCASGLAQQGAAAPDPDYEQYFGPGTRLTVT.

The table lists this clone with a count of one. The chain uses TRBV6-5 and TRBJ1-1; D might be TRBD1 (6 bases). Germline V gene lookup returns CDR1 MNHEY and CDR2 SVGAGI. The CDR3 sequence is 14 residues long. Trimming pared 5 bases from V and 5 bases from J, leaving 15 bases between. CDR3 loop: CASSRTGTPTEAFF. The CDR3 DNA reads TGTGCCAGCAGTAGAACCGGGACACCTACTGAAGCTTTCTTT.

V and J are TRBV14 and TRBJ1-2; TRBD1 matches 9 bases. V lost 4 bases and J lost 12; bases outside the gene matches: 9. Germline CDR1 reads SGHDN; CDR2 reads FVKESK. The CDR3 has 13 residues. Written as DNA, the CDR3 is TGTGCCAGCAGCCGGGGGACAGGGAGGTTGAACACCTTC. This gives the protein CASSRGTGRLNTF. Combining the CDR3 with reference TRBV14 and TRBJ1-2 gives the whole variable domain EAGVTQFPSHSVIEKGQTVTLRCDPISGHDNLYWYRRVMGKEIKFLLHFVKESKQDESGMPNNRFLAERTGGTYSTLKVQPAELEDSGVYFCASSRGTGRLNTFGSGTRLTVV.

A remark on this clone: A much bigger clone sits one base away, suggesting this may be a read error. The CDR3 nucleotides read TGTGCCAGCAGCCAGGGACAGGGGCTAGATACGCAGTATTTT. Its protein is CASSQGQGLDTQYF. The chain recombines TRBV5-5 with TRBJ2-3; 10 positions agree with TRBD1. Germline CDR1 reads SGHKS; CDR2 reads YYEKEE (reference sequence). J lost 5 bases, V lost 4 bases, and 4 bases had no gene match. The CDR3 extends over 14 amino acids. The complete variable domain, with remaining parts taken from reference TRBV5-5 and TRBJ2-3, reads DAGVTQSPTHLIKTRGQQVTLRCSPISGHKSVSWYQQVLGQGPQFIFQYYEKEERGRGNFPDRFSARQFPNYSSELNVNALLLGDSALYLCASSQGQGLDTQYFGPGTRLTVL.

The chain has TRBV19 and TRBJ2-1; 7 positions match TRBD2. Germline lookup yields CDR1 LNHDA and CDR2 SQIVND (reference sequence). This CDR3 is 17 amino acids long. Trimming at V came to 1 base and at J to 4 bases, leaving 10 bases not matched to a gene. CDR3 sequence reads: CASSIASGRLLYNEQFF. In DNA, the CDR3 is TGTGCCAGTAGTATAGCCTCCGGGAGGCTCTTATACAATGAGCAGTTCTTC.

This CDR3 reads CASSEANRKETQYF. CDR3 nucleotides: TGTGCCAGCAGTGAAGCTAATAGAAAAGAGACCCAGTACTTC. The chain links TRBV6-1 to TRBJ2-5; D is undetermined. The CDR3 has 14 amino acids. CDR1 is MNHNS and CDR2 is SASEGT in the germline V gene. V was clipped by 0 bases and J by 3 bases, with 8 bases between them.

The rearrangement joins TRBV7-8 to TRBJ2-3, with unresolved D. Germline V lookup: CDR1 SGHVS, CDR2 FQNEAQ. V lost 2 bases, J lost 2 bases, and 8 bases lay in between. The CDR3 is 14 amino acids. Written as DNA, the CDR3 is TGTGCCAGCAGCTTATCTCCCTTCACAGATACGCAGTATTTT. Translating it yields CASSLSPFTDTQYF.

The gene calls are TRBV28 and TRBJ1-1; a possible D gene is TRBD1 (5 bases). The V end lost 2 bases, the J end lost 7 bases, and 17 bases lay between the germline ends. The CDR3 is 15 amino acids. Germline CDR1 is MDHEN and CDR2 is SYDVKM. The CDR3 sequence is CASSLAGSGTGEAFF. The CDR3 region has the DNA TGTGCCAGCAGTTTAGCTGGCTCTGGAACAGGTGAAGCTTTCTTT. Full variable domain (rest looked up from reference TRBV28 and TRBJ1-1): DVKVTQSSRYLVKRTGEKVFLECVQDMDHENMFWYRQDPGLGLRLIYFSYDVKMKEKGDIPEGYSVSREKKERFSLILESASTNQTSMYLCASSLAGSGTGEAFFGQGTRLTVV.

V and J are TRBV28 and TRBJ2-7; D is possibly TRBD1 (6 bases). Trimming stripped 4 bases from V and 7 bases from J, with 14 bases between. Germline V gene lookup returns CDR1 MDHEN and CDR2 SYDVKM. This CDR3 is built from 13 residues. In nucleotides, the CDR3 is TGTGCCAGCAGTTCCTACAGGGTGAGTGAGCAGTACTTC. Protein sequence: CASSSYRVSEQYF.

This chain connects TRBV4-2 to TRBJ2-5; 13 bases align to TRBD2. With 3 bases clipped from V and 0 bases from J, the junction kept 4 bases outside the gene matches. This CDR3 spans 17 amino acids. The V gene's germline CDR1 is LGHNA and CDR2 YNFKEQ. The CDR3 reads CASSQPGTSGDQETQYF. CDR3 coding DNA: TGTGCCAGCAGCCAGCCTGGGACTAGCGGGGACCAAGAGACCCAGTACTTC.

This chain joins TRBV5-1 and TRBJ1-1; 8 bases fit TRBD1. CDR3 length: 14 amino acids. With 2 bases clipped from V and 9 bases from J, the junction kept 9 bases outside the gene matches. Germline V lookup: CDR1 SGHRS, CDR2 YFSETQ. The CDR3 DNA sequence: TGCGCCAGCAGCTTCGGGACAGGAGAGGTGAAAGCTTTCTTT. It encodes CASSFGTGEVKAFF.

The J gene is TRBJ2-5, the V gene TRBV7-2; unclear D gene. Trimming left V 1 base short and J 3 bases short, with 9 bases between. Germline V CDR1 and CDR2: SGHTA, FQGNSA. There are 14 residues in the CDR3. The CDR3 DNA follows: TGTGCCAGCAGCTTAGATGGCAAAGAAGAGACCCAGTACTTC. It is translated as CASSLDGKEETQYF.

This chain joins TRBV24-1 and TRBJ2-7, with 8 bases identical to TRBD1. This CDR3 has 16 amino acids. The germline V gene encodes CDR1 KGHDR and CDR2 SFDVKD. The junction had 16 bases not matched to a gene; V was cut back by 7 bases and J by 6 bases. Here the CDR3 reads CATRDDRTGCFCEQYF. The CDR3 bases are TGTGCCACCAGGGACGATCGGACAGGGTGTTTCTGCGAGCAGTACTTC.

V is TRBV4-1 and J is TRBJ2-4; 8 nucleotides match TRBD1. The CDR3 has 16 amino acids. Trimming removed 3 bases from V and 6 bases from J; junction bases left unmatched: 10. The V gene's germline CDR1 is MGHRA and CDR2 YSYEKL. The CDR3 DNA reads TGCGCCAGCAGCCATGAGACAGGGGAGGAGGGAAACATTCAGTACTTC. It is translated as CASSHETGEEGNIQYF.

V and J are TRBV19 and TRBJ2-7; TRBD1 might be the D (6 bases). The CDR3 loop spans 14 amino acids. Trimming removed 5 bases from V and 2 bases from J, with 13 bases in between. CDR1 is LNHDA and CDR2 is SQIVND in the germline V gene (reference sequence). DNA for the CDR3: TGTGCCAGTAGTTACCGGGACAACACCTACGAGCAGTACTTC. Its protein is CASSYRDNTYEQYF.

The chain links TRBV30 to TRBJ1-4; 7 nucleotides match TRBD1. The CDR3 loop spans 14 amino acids. CDR1 and CDR2 (germline): GTSNPN, SVGIG (reference sequence). Losses at the gene ends were 0 bases for V and 6 bases for J; bases not matched to a gene: 4. CDR3 residues: CAWSVPTGDEKLFF. The CDR3 DNA is TGTGCCTGGAGTGTACCCACAGGGGATGAAAAACTGTTTTTT.

The V call is TRBV9, the J call TRBJ1-2; the D gene is possibly TRBD1 (5 bases). The CDR3 totals 16 residues. Looked up from germline, CDR1 is SGDLS and CDR2 is YYNGEE. V was cut by 3 bases and J by 2 bases, with 17 bases left in between. CDR3 DNA: TGTGCCAGCAGCGCAGAACCGACAGCGTTCAACTATGGCTACACCTTC. The encoded protein is CASSAEPTAFNYGYTF.

The V gene is TRBV20-1, the J gene TRBJ2-5; D remains unclear. V was cut by 3 bases and J by 9 bases, with 8 bases left in between. The CDR3 spans 10 residues. Germline V CDR1 and CDR2: DFQATT, SNEGSKA (reference sequence). CDR3 residues: CSASRRAQYF. DNA for the CDR3: TGCAGTGCTAGTCGACGGGCCCAGTACTTC.

The V call is TRBV5-1, the J call TRBJ2-3; D remains unclear. Per germline, CDR1 SGHRS and CDR2 YFSETQ. The length of the CDR3 is 14 residues. Trimming left V 0 bases short and J 2 bases short, with 7 bases between. CDR3 protein: CASSLVYSTDTQYF. The CDR3 bases are TGCGCCAGCAGCTTGGTCTACTCCACAGATACGCAGTATTTT.

The table lists this clone with many counts. The chain combines TRBV4-1 with TRBJ2-1; D possibly corresponds to TRBD2 (7 bases). The CDR3 runs 20 residues. The germline V gene encodes CDR1 MGHRA and CDR2 YSYEKL. V shed 0 bases and J shed 4 bases, with 25 bases lying between them. The CDR3 DNA reads TGCGCCAGCAGCCAAGATAGGGCGGGGGCCCGCCTTGATATATACAATGAGCAGTTCTTC. Translation gives CASSQDRAGARLDIYNEQFF.

The chain uses TRBV6-1 and TRBJ2-1; tentative D call: TRBD1 (5 bases). CDR3 length: 15 amino acids. The germline V gene encodes CDR1 MNHNS and CDR2 SASEGT. V shed 3 bases and J shed 1 base, with 10 bases lying between them. CDR3 bases: TGTGCCAGCAGTGAGGGGCTAGTTTCCTACAATGAGCAGTTCTTC. Its protein product is CASSEGLVSYNEQFF.

This clone was observed once. This chain uses TRBV12-3 or TRBV12-4 with TRBJ1-2; no clear D. Trimming cost V 6 bases and J 5 bases, with 10 bases left between them. CDR3 length: 12 amino acids. CDR3 amino acids: CASSQRTYGYTF. The CDR3 DNA sequence: TGTGCCAGCAGCCAAAGAACATATGGCTACACCTTC.

V usage is TRBV7-3 and J usage is TRBJ2-7; a weak D match, TRBD1 (5 bases). The CDR3 covers 16 residues. Germline V gene data show CDR1 as SGHTA and CDR2 as FQGTGA. Deletions cut 1 base from V and 0 bases from J, with 13 bases between. The DNA for the CDR3 is TGTGCCAGCAGCTTAAGCTGCCAGGGAAGCTCCTACGAGCAGTACTTC. It codes for CASSLSCQGSSYEQYF.